One and the same sample provided the 9 T cell receptor beta chains below, sequenced in a study of T cell changes during pregnancy in multiple sclerosis. Clones were sequenced by immunoSEQ multiplex PCR, and TCRdb holds only the in-frame ones, with some missing. The table lists over 90,000 clones, 90% of them singletons, with under 0.8% in the top ten. The input for sequencing was peripheral blood, taken in the second trimester of pregnancy. The receptors were gathered from a female donor in good health, enrolled as a control in a pregnancy study.

The chain combines TRBV1 with TRBJ1-1; TRBD1 is the table's D call and was not checked against the DNA. TRBV1 represents a pseudogene. CDR3 length: 18 residues. This CDR3 is CTSGQNRGAGMMNTEAFF. The CDR3 DNA follows: TGCACCAGCGGACAAAACAGGGGAGCGGGTATGATGAACACTGAAGCTTTCTTT.

The rearrangement links TRBV5-1 to TRBJ1-1, with no clear D. The germline V gene encodes CDR1 SGHRS and CDR2 YFSETQ. Trimming cost V 4 bases and J 0 bases, with 13 bases left between them. The CDR3 runs to 15 residues. This CDR3 is CASSPRLSLNTEAFF. CDR3 nucleotides: TGCGCCAGCAGCCCCAGGCTGTCCCTGAACACTGAAGCTTTCTTT. The entire variable domain, with the rest obtained from reference TRBV5-1 and TRBJ1-1, is as follows: KAGVTQTPRYLIKTRGQQVTLSCSPISGHRSVSWYQQTPGQGLQFLFEYFSETQRNKGNFPGRFSGRQFSNSRSEMNVSTLELGDSALYLCASSPRLSLNTEAFFGQGTRLTVV.

The chain joins TRBV7-2 to TRBJ1-2; no clear D gene. Trimming cost V 2 bases and J 0 bases, with 10 bases left between them. Germline CDR1 SGHTA, CDR2 FQGNSA. The CDR3 length is 15 residues. CDR3 in amino acids: CASSLLPESNYGYTF. In nucleotides, the CDR3 is TGTGCCAGCAGCTTACTGCCGGAGTCTAACTATGGCTACACCTTC.

This rearrangement joins TRBV28 to TRBJ2-2; no definite D call. The CDR3 is 12 residues long. Deletions cut 2 bases from V and 13 bases from J, with 11 bases between. In germline, CDR1 is MDHEN, CDR2 SYDVKM. The CDR3 region is CASSLRIRGLFF. The CDR3, as DNA: TGTGCCAGCAGTTTAAGGATACGCGGGCTGTTTTTT.

J is TRBJ1-1 and V is TRBV7-2; no definite D call. Trimming removed 5 bases at V and 2 bases at J, with 9 bases between. CDR1 SGHTA and CDR2 FQGNSA come from the germline V gene. The CDR3 loop spans 13 amino acids. The CDR3 nucleotides are TGTGCCAGCAGCCGCGGGGTTAACACTGAAGCTTTCTTT. Its translation: CASSRGVNTEAFF.

The chain employs TRBV2 and TRBJ2-2, with no clear D. The germline gives CDR1 SNHLY, CDR2 FYNNEI. This CDR3 is 13 amino acids long. Trimming stripped 7 bases from V and 2 bases from J, with 8 bases between. The CDR3 bases are TGTGCCAGCATCGAGATTAACACCGGGGAGCTGTTTTTT. It codes for CASIEINTGELFF.

The J gene is TRBJ2-3, the V gene TRBV7-9; no clear D gene. The CDR3 totals 13 residues. Trimming took off 1 base at V and 3 bases at J, with 5 bases between the two ends. Per germline, CDR1 SEHNR and CDR2 FQNEAQ (reference sequence). CDR3 in amino acids: CASSLDETDTQYF. CDR3 sequence (DNA): TGTGCCAGCAGCTTAGATGAGACAGATACGCAGTATTTT.

The J gene is TRBJ2-1, the V gene TRBV30; 14 positions match TRBD2. V lost 4 bases, J lost 9 bases, and 8 bases stayed unmatched. The CDR3 is 15 amino acids. Germline V gene lookup returns CDR1 GTSNPN and CDR2 SVGIG (reference sequence). CDR3: CAWNSGTSGRREQFF. CDR3 nucleotide sequence: TGTGCCTGGAACTCCGGGACTAGCGGGAGACGTGAGCAGTTCTTC.

The chain carries TRBV7-2 and TRBJ1-4, with D hard to call. Trimming left V 5 bases short and J 8 bases short, with 12 bases between. Germline assignment: CDR1 SGHTA and CDR2 FQGNSA. The CDR3 is 13 residues long. CDR3 DNA sequence: TGTGCCAGCAGCCTGAGTCGTAGAGAAAAACTGTTTTTT. Translated: CASSLSRREKLFF.